The clone carrying this T cell receptor beta chain was observed at least ten times. Antigen: not known. This sample stems from a study of CD8 T cells in ankylosing spondylitis. Study conclusions and caveats: It was reported that disease-linked clones were significantly enriched in matched ankylosing spondylitis synovial fluid. Past studies reported some motif variants in reactive arthritis synovial fluid and blood.

Quantitative 5'-RACE with molecular barcodes generated TCR beta libraries. Via MiXCR, TCRdb re-called the 5' RACE reads, giving one row per CDR3 protein. The table has 240,000 or so distinct CDR3 sequences, roughly 8.6% seen once; the top ten hold approximately 6.2%. The TCR was taken from a male donor with ankylosing spondylitis or in good health (not recorded which). Sample: blood, either unsorted or a sorted T cell fraction (not recorded which).

CDR3 residues: CASSLEPLGGEIIGSPLHF. The CDR3 nucleotides are TGCGCCAGCAGCTTGGAGCCCCTGGGGGGGGAAATCATAGGTTCACCCCTCCACTTT. The genes are TRBV5-1 and TRBJ1-6; D perhaps matches TRBD1 (5 bases). V was shortened by 0 bases and J by 9 bases, with 25 bases between the two germline ends. Germline V lookup: CDR1 SGHRS, CDR2 YFSETQ. The CDR3 sequence is 19 residues long.